One sample yielded the 27 T cell receptor beta chains listed below, sequenced in a study of T cells in Graves' hyperthyroidism and ophthalmopathy. Amplified regions were TCR beta CDR3 sequences from RNA transcripts. The study used the HTBI primer set for a first-round RT-PCR of the TCR CDR3. One entry per CDR3 protein, called by TCRdb with MiXCR from the multiplex PCR reads. This table has roughly 93,000 distinct CDR3 sequences, around 42% appearing once. The sample taken for sequencing was peripheral blood or thyroid tissue (not recorded which). The receptors stem from a woman in her twenties or thirties with Graves' hyperthyroidism.

Comments on this clonotype: The junction and the germline gene differ at one end; a read error may be behind it. The rearrangement joins TRBV9 to TRBJ2-3, with D perhaps matching TRBD2 (5 bases). The CDR3 sequence is 13 residues long. Per the germline V gene, CDR1 is SGDLS and CDR2 is YYNGEE. The CDR3 sequence: CASSLGDGDTQYF. The CDR3 DNA is TGCGCCAGCAGCTTGGGAGACGGGGATACGCAGTATTTT.

This clonotype was picked up many times. The rearrangement links TRBV18 to TRBJ1-2, with TRBD1 identical over 8 bases. Trimming at V came to 3 bases and at J to 14 bases, leaving 2 bases not matched to a gene. Germline V CDR1 and CDR2: KGHSH, LQKENI. The CDR3 consists of 10 residues. The CDR3 DNA follows: TGTGCCAGCTCACCTGACAGGGGTACCTTC. This codes for CASSPDRGTF. The entire variable domain, with the rest obtained from reference TRBV18 and TRBJ1-2, is as follows: NAGVMQNPRHLVRRRGQEARLRCSPMKGHSHVYWYRQLPEEGLKFMVYLQKENIIDESGMPKERFSAEFPKEGPSILRIQQVVRGDSAAYFCASSPDRGTFGSGTRLTVV.

This clonotype showed up many times. V usage is TRBV28 and J usage is TRBJ2-7, with a weak D call TRBD2 (6 bases). V dropped 7 bases and J dropped 2 bases, with 15 bases sitting between them. CDR1 is MDHEN, CDR2 SYDVKM, per germline. This CDR3 is built from 14 residues. The CDR3 spells CASTEGPQTYEQYF. DNA for the CDR3: TGTGCCAGCACGGAGGGGCCGCAAACCTACGAGCAGTACTTC.

This clonotype has a count of ten or more. The chain uses TRBV20-1 and TRBJ1-5; no reliable D call. The CDR3 spans 14 residues. CDR1 is DFQATT and CDR2 is SNEGSKA in the germline V gene (reference sequence). Trimming pared 5 bases from V and 5 bases from J, leaving 16 bases between. In nucleotides, the CDR3 is TGCAGTGCTGGATCCCGCGGGGTGGATCAGCCCCAGCATTTT. It is translated as CSAGSRGVDQPQHF.

With respect to this clonotype: It may be a read error: a sequence one base away is much more abundant. This chain connects TRBV6-5 to TRBJ2-2; D is perhaps TRBD2 (5 bases). Germline CDR1 and CDR2: MNHEY and SVGAGI. The CDR3 spans 14 residues. This chain's CDR3 is CASRTDHNTGVLFF. The CDR3 DNA reads as TGTGCCAGCAGAACGGACCACAACACCGGGGTGCTGTTTTTT.

This clonotype came up many times. The chain employs TRBV20-1 and TRBJ1-1, with D possibly matching TRBD1 (5 bases). Trimming removed 4 bases from V and 2 bases from J, with 11 bases in between. The CDR3 is made up of 13 amino acids. Germline CDR1 and CDR2: DFQATT and SNEGSKA (reference sequence). The CDR3, as DNA: TGCAGTGCTATCAGGGTGGGAAACACTGAAGCTTTCTTT. Protein: CSAIRVGNTEAFF.

This chain connects TRBV2 to TRBJ1-3, with D possibly matching TRBD1 (5 bases). The V end lost 2 bases, the J end lost 0 bases, and 11 bases lay between the germline ends. The germline gives CDR1 SNHLY, CDR2 FYNNEI. This CDR3 has 16 amino acids. Here the CDR3 DNA reads TGTGCCAGCAGTGAATGGAGGGGCTACTCTGGAAACACCATATATTTT. Its protein is CASSEWRGYSGNTIYF.

As to this clonotype: Because the CDR3 is missing its conserved closing phenylalanine or tryptophan, this is likely a read error. This rearrangement joins TRBV9 to TRBJ2-2; D call uncertain. CDR3 length: 14 amino acids. Germline CDR1 SGDLS, CDR2 YYNGEE. With 3 bases removed from V and 5 bases from J, the gap between germline ends came to 11 bases. The CDR3 region is CASSAAQRTGELFL. The CDR3, as DNA: TGTGCCAGCAGCGCAGCTCAGAGAACCGGGGAGCTGTTTCTT.

This clonotype came up many times. The chain is built from TRBV6-7 and TRBJ1-2; maybe TRBD1 (5 bases). TRBV6-7 is designated an ORF whose function remains uncertain. CDR3 length: 12 amino acids. V was trimmed by 6 bases and J by 7 bases, leaving 12 bases between them. The CDR3 here is CASRPQGSGYTF. CDR3 DNA sequence: TGTGCCAGCAGGCCCCAGGGTTCTGGCTACACCTTC.

This clonotype has at least ten counts. The chain couples TRBV11-2 to TRBJ2-6; no clear D gene. Trimming shortened V by 5 bases and J by 0 bases, and 11 bases separated the two germline ends. Germline CDR1 reads SGHAT; CDR2 reads FQNNGV. This CDR3 comprises 16 residues. The CDR3 spells CASSPIYHSGANVLTF. CDR3 bases: TGTGCCAGCAGCCCCATATACCACTCTGGGGCCAACGTCCTGACTTTC.

This clonotype came up many times. The chain couples TRBV7-9 to TRBJ2-3; 8 bases are shared with TRBD2. The length of the CDR3 is 14 residues. The J segment lost 5 bases and the V segment lost 2 bases, leaving 3 bases of the junction unmatched. Germline loops: CDR1 SEHNR, CDR2 FQNEAQ (reference sequence). CDR3 protein: CASSLSLAGDTQYF. The CDR3 nucleotides are TGTGCCAGCAGCTTATCGCTAGCGGGAGATACGCAGTATTTT.

This clonotype was detected many times. The chain uses TRBV9 and TRBJ2-2; 11 bases align to TRBD1. This CDR3 is built from 16 residues. The V and J ends lost 4 bases and 8 bases, in that order; junction bases with no gene match: 10. The V gene's germline CDR1 is SGDLS and CDR2 YYNGEE. CDR3 nucleotide sequence: TGTGCCAGCAGCCCCCGGACAGGGGGCGCCAGGGGGGAGCTGTTTTTT. The encoded protein is CASSPRTGGARGELFF. Looking up the rest from reference TRBV9 and TRBJ2-2 gives the full variable domain: DSGVTQTPKHLITATGQRVTLRCSPRSGDLSVYWYQQSLDQGLQFLIQYYNGEERAKGNILERFSAQQFPDLHSELNLSSLELGDSALYFCASSPRTGGARGELFFGEGSRLTVL.

V and J are TRBV10-3 and TRBJ2-7; D unclear. CDR3 length: 12 residues. Deletions cut 8 bases from V and 9 bases from J, with 17 bases between. Per germline, CDR1 ENHRY and CDR2 SYGVKD. The CDR3 nucleotides read TGTGCCATCGGGTCGACTTACTGCGGGCAGTACTTC. Translating gives CAIGSTYCGQYF.

This clonotype was seen a handful of times. This chain connects TRBV9 to TRBJ2-5, with unresolved D. V was pared by 3 bases and J by 5 bases, with 8 bases between. The germline V gene has CDR1 SGDLS and CDR2 YYNGEE. This CDR3 is 12 amino acids long. The CDR3 DNA reads TGTGCCAGCAGCGCATGGGGTGAGACCCAGTACTTC. As protein: CASSAWGETQYF.

As to this clonotype: The conserved final phenylalanine or tryptophan is absent from the CDR3, which likely points to a read error. The limits of the CDR3 on the DNA are not certain, so only TCRdb's listed CDR3 is given. The chain joins TRBV7-2 to TRBJ1-4; the table names TRBD1, a call not compared with the DNA. The CDR3 length is 14 residues, termini included. Per germline, CDR1 SGHTA and CDR2 FQGNSA. This CDR3 reads CASSKSLRDRGHYY.

The sample holds many counts of this clonotype. This chain uses TRBV28 with TRBJ1-2; D is unclear. CDR1 is MDHEN and CDR2 is SYDVKM in the germline V gene. V gave up 6 bases and J gave up 5 bases, with 16 bases separating them. The CDR3 covers 14 residues. The CDR3 region has the DNA TGTGCCAGCAGGGATGGACGGACGTTATATGGCTACACCTTC. It specifies CASRDGRTLYGYTF.

This clonotype was seen repeatedly, ten times or more. This chain joins TRBV6-6 and TRBJ1-2, with D possibly being TRBD1 (5 bases). The CDR3 covers 13 residues. Trimming shortened V by 5 bases and J by 4 bases, and 11 bases separated the two germline ends. The V gene's germline CDR1 is MNHNY and CDR2 SVGAGI (reference sequence). The CDR3 spells CASSVTGVYGYTF. CDR3 sequence (DNA): TGTGCCAGCAGTGTCACGGGGGTCTATGGCTACACCTTC.

CDR3 residues: CASSSSTGDEKTQYF. The DNA of the CDR3 is TGTGCCAGCAGTTCCTCGACCGGGGATGAGAAGACCCAGTACTTC. The chain combines TRBV12-3 or TRBV12-4 with TRBJ2-5, with D perhaps matching TRBD2 (5 bases). The CDR3 runs 15 residues. V lost 4 bases, J lost 6 bases, and 18 bases lay in between.

A remark on this clonotype: A much larger clone differs from this one at a single base, so this may be a read error. The chain has TRBV11-2 and TRBJ2-7, with D possibly called TRBD1 or TRBD2 (7 bases each). CDR3 length equals 13 residues. Germline V lookup: CDR1 SGHAT, CDR2 FQNNGV. In DNA form, the CDR3 reads TGTGCCGGGGGGGACAGCTCCTCCTACGGGCAGTACTTC. Translating gives CAGGDSSSYGQYF.

The gene calls are TRBV10-3 and TRBJ2-7; 13 nucleotides agree with TRBD2. Germline lookup yields CDR1 ENHRY and CDR2 SYGVKD. This CDR3 contains 13 residues. J was trimmed by 7 bases and V by 8 bases; bases with no gene match: 5. The CDR3 sequence is CAIGGTSGIEQYF. The DNA of the CDR3 is TGTGCCATCGGCGGGACTAGCGGGATTGAGCAGTACTTC.

The rearrangement links TRBV9 to TRBJ1-1; 8 bases are a match to TRBD1. This CDR3 comprises 15 residues. In germline, CDR1 is SGDLS, CDR2 YYNGEE. Unmatched junction bases numbered 8, after V lost 2 bases and J lost 5 bases. In DNA, the CDR3 is TGTGCCAGCAGCGTGTCACAGGGGGGATGGACTGAAGCTTTCTTT. Translating gives CASSVSQGGWTEAFF. Full variable domain (rest looked up from reference TRBV9 and TRBJ1-1): DSGVTQTPKHLITATGQRVTLRCSPRSGDLSVYWYQQSLDQGLQFLIQYYNGEERAKGNILERFSAQQFPDLHSELNLSSLELGDSALYFCASSVSQGGWTEAFFGQGTRLTVV.

This clonotype has only a few counts. The V gene is TRBV27, the J gene TRBJ1-5, with D uncertain. The germline V gene has CDR1 MNHEY and CDR2 SMNVEV (reference sequence). This CDR3 has 15 amino acids. The V end lost 3 bases, the J end lost 7 bases, and 16 bases lay between the germline ends. This CDR3 is CASSFRGGLRQPQHF. CDR3 nucleotides: TGTGCCAGCAGTTTTCGGGGTGGATTACGGCAGCCCCAGCATTTT.

This chain joins TRBV2 and TRBJ2-7; 8 nucleotides line up with TRBD2. From germline, CDR1 is SNHLY and CDR2 FYNNEI. Trimming at V came to 6 bases and at J to 6 bases, leaving 10 bases not matched to a gene. This CDR3 has 14 amino acids. The CDR3 DNA reads TGTGCCAGCAGGGGTCCAGCGGGAGCCGGCGAGCAGTACTTC. Protein: CASRGPAGAGEQYF.

Many counts were recorded for this clonotype. In DNA, the CDR3 is TGTGCCAGCAGTTTAGGGTCTAGCCATAGCAATCAGCCCCAGCATTTT. Protein product: CASSLGSSHSNQPQHF. V gene TRBV12-3 or TRBV12-4 combines with J gene TRBJ1-5; the D is unclear. The length of the CDR3 is 16 residues. V was trimmed by 1 base and J by 0 bases, leaving 10 bases between them.

This clonotype occurred once. This chain joins TRBV15 and TRBJ2-7; tentative D call: TRBD1 (5 bases). Trimming took 0 bases from V and 3 from J, leaving 18 bases between them. The CDR3 length is 17 residues. In germline, CDR1 is LNHNV, CDR2 YYDKDF (reference sequence). CDR3 sequence: CATSRDRTWQGVYEQYF. In nucleotides, the CDR3 is TGTGCCACCAGCAGAGACAGGACATGGCAAGGGGTCTACGAGCAGTACTTC.

This clonotype came up many times. The chain employs TRBV7-9 and TRBJ1-1; no definite D call. The CDR3 covers 14 residues. Trimming took 1 base from V and 2 from J, leaving 8 bases between them. Per the germline V gene, CDR1 is SEHNR and CDR2 is FQNEAQ (reference sequence). CDR3 in amino acids: CASSLVEVNTEAFF. CDR3 nucleotide sequence: TGTGCCAGCAGCTTAGTAGAGGTCAACACTGAAGCTTTCTTT.

The CDR3 bases are TGTGCCAGCAGTTTATCCACAGGGTACTACGAGCAGTACTTC. It translates to CASSLSTGYYEQYF. This chain uses TRBV27 with TRBJ2-7; TRBD1 might be the D (6 bases). Germline CDR1 reads MNHEY; CDR2 reads SMNVEV (reference sequence). Trimming pared 0 bases from V and 3 bases from J, leaving 9 bases between. The CDR3 has 14 residues.